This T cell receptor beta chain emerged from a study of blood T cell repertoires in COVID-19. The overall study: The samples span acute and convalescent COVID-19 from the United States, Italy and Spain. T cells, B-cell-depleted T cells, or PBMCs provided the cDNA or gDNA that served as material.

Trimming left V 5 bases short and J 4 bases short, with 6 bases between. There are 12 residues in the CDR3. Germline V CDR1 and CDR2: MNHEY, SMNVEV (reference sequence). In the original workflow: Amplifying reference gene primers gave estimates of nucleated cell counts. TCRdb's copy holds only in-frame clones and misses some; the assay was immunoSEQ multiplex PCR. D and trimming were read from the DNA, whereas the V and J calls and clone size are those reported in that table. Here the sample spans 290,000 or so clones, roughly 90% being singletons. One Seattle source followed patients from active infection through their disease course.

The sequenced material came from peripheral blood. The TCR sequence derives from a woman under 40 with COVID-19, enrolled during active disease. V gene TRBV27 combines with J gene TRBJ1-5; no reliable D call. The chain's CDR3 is CASSPLNQPQHF. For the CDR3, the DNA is TGTGCCAGCAGTCCCTTAAATCAGCCCCAGCATTTT.